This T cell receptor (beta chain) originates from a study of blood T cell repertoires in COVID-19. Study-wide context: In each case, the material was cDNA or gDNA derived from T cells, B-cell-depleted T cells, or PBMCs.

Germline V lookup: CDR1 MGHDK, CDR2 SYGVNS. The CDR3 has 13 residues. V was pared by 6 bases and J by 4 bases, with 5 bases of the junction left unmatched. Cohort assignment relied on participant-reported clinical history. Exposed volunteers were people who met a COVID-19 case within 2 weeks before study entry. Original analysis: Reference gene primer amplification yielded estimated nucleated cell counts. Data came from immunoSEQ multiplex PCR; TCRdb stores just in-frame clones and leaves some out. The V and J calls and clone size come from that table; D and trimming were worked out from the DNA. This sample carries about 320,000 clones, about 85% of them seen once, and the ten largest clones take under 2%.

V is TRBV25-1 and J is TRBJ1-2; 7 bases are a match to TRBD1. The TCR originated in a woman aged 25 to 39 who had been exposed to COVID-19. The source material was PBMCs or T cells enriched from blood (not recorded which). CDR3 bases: TGTGCCAGCAGAGACAGGGTGAGCTATGGCTACACCTTC. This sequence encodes CASRDRVSYGYTF.